Each of the 14 T cell receptor beta chains below was sequenced from the same sample in a study of blood T cell repertoires in COVID-19. Profiling relied on immunoSEQ multiplex PCR, and the TCRdb table lists in-frame clones only, not all of them. The sample shows roughly 61,000 clones, approximately 81% of them seen only once. Sequencing was performed on peripheral blood. These receptors were collected from a man aged 35 to 55 with active COVID-19.

Concerning this clone itself: The junction departs from germline at one end; a sequencing error may be responsible. The chain links TRBV7-3 to TRBJ2-5; D not certain. Germline-derived CDR1 and CDR2 are SGHTA and FQGTGA. The CDR3 has 13 residues. The CDR3 region has the DNA TGTGCCAGCAGCTTAAACTATCAAGAGACCCTGTACTTC. Its protein is CASSLNYQETLYF.

This chain uses TRBV7-8 with TRBJ2-7; 13 bases agree with TRBD2. Germline assignment: CDR1 SGHVS and CDR2 FQNEAQ. Trimming cost V 5 bases and J 2 bases; bases outside gene matches: 3. The CDR3 has 15 residues. The CDR3 loop is CASSRGTSGTYEQYF. The CDR3, as DNA: TGTGCCAGCAGCCGAGGGACTAGCGGGACCTACGAGCAGTACTTC.

V and J are TRBV7-8 and TRBJ1-5; D unresolved. The germline V and J ends were trimmed by 1 base and 9 bases, with 22 bases remaining between them. This CDR3 is 17 amino acids long. From germline, CDR1 is SGHVS and CDR2 FQNEAQ. The CDR3: CASSLVSQRTRERPQHF. CDR3 coding DNA: TGTGCCAGCAGCTTAGTGTCTCAGAGGACTCGTGAGAGGCCCCAGCATTTT.

The V call is TRBV30, the J call TRBJ2-3, with 9 nucleotides matching TRBD1. Germline lookup yields CDR1 GTSNPN and CDR2 SVGIG (reference sequence). The CDR3 has 16 amino acids. The V and J ends lost 1 base and 3 bases, in that order; junction bases with no gene match: 8. CDR3 region: CAWSDRTGVDTDTQYF. CDR3 bases: TGTGCCTGGAGTGACAGGACAGGGGTCGATACAGATACGCAGTATTTT.

This clone was detected only once. The chain links TRBV19 to TRBJ1-1, with TRBD1 matching over 8 bases. V shed 6 bases, J shed 0 bases, and the junction held 3 bases outside the gene matches. Germline V gives CDR1 LNHDA, CDR2 SQIVND (reference sequence). The CDR3 loop spans 14 amino acids. As DNA, the CDR3 is TGTGCCAGTAGCACAGGGGGGGTGAACACTGAAGCTTTCTTT. It encodes CASSTGGVNTEAFF. Looking up the rest from reference TRBV19 and TRBJ1-1 gives the full variable domain: DGGITQSPKYLFRKEGQNVTLSCEQNLNHDAMYWYRQDPGQGLRLIYYSQIVNDFQKGDIAEGYSVSREKKESFPLTVTSAQKNPTAFYLCASSTGGVNTEAFFGQGTRLTVV.

The genes are TRBV28 and TRBJ2-5, with 8 bases lining up with TRBD1. Germline V lookup: CDR1 MDHEN, CDR2 SYDVKM. CDR3 length: 14 amino acids. Germline trimming cut 5 bases from V and 5 bases from J; bases unmatched to any gene: 7. The CDR3 spells CASSAPDRAETQYF. CDR3 bases: TGTGCCAGCAGTGCCCCGGACAGGGCCGAGACCCAGTACTTC.

The chain uses TRBV28 and TRBJ1-2; 9 bases agree with TRBD1. Trimming took 10 bases from V and 6 from J; bases not matched to a gene: 12. The CDR3 spans 14 residues. Germline values: CDR1 MDHEN, CDR2 SYDVKM. CDR3 DNA: TGTGCCACCTCTCGATCCGGGACAGGGAATGGCTACACCTTC. This sequence encodes CATSRSGTGNGYTF.

This chain uses TRBV10-3 with TRBJ2-1, with D perhaps matching TRBD2 (5 bases). CDR1 ENHRY and CDR2 SYGVKD come from the germline V gene. The CDR3 is 13 amino acids. Trimming took 2 bases from V and 8 from J, leaving 10 bases between them. This CDR3 reads CAISETLGDEQFF. Here the CDR3 DNA reads TGTGCCATCAGTGAGACCCTCGGGGATGAGCAGTTCTTC.

The chain employs TRBV5-5 and TRBJ2-2; 8 bases map to TRBD1. The V segment lost 1 base and the J segment 3 bases; nucleotides outside the gene matches: 2. The CDR3 covers 15 residues. Germline-derived CDR1 and CDR2 are SGHKS and YYEKEE (reference sequence). The CDR3 region has the DNA TGTGCCAGCAGCTTGTCAGGGGGCGACACCGGGGAGCTGTTTTTT. Translating it yields CASSLSGGDTGELFF. Full variable domain (missing parts from reference TRBV5-5 and TRBJ2-2): DAGVTQSPTHLIKTRGQQVTLRCSPISGHKSVSWYQQVLGQGPQFIFQYYEKEERGRGNFPDRFSARQFPNYSSELNVNALLLGDSALYLCASSLSGGDTGELFFGEGSRLTVL.

The chain recombines TRBV10-1 with TRBJ2-7, with 8 positions matching TRBD1. The V gene's germline CDR1 is WNHNN and CDR2 SYGVQD (reference sequence). This CDR3 is built from 13 residues. Unmatched junction bases numbered 4, after V lost 5 bases and J lost 4 bases. In DNA form, the CDR3 reads TGCGCCAGCAGTTCCAGGGGGCGATACGAGCAGTACTTC. Its translation: CASSSRGRYEQYF.

The rearrangement links TRBV7-9 to TRBJ2-6; D unclear. The CDR3 spans 17 residues. Between the trimmed V and J ends, which lost 2 bases and 3 bases, there was a span of 14 bases. Germline assignment: CDR1 SEHNR and CDR2 FQNEAQ (reference sequence). CDR3 in amino acids: CASSLIDLKNGANVLTF. The CDR3 DNA sequence: TGTGCCAGCAGCTTAATAGATCTTAAGAATGGGGCCAACGTCCTGACTTTC.

The chain couples TRBV6-6 to TRBJ2-1, with 7 bases matching TRBD2. Germline V gene sequence: CDR1 MNHNY, CDR2 SVGAGI (reference sequence). CDR3 length: 16 residues. V shed 0 bases and J 4 bases; nucleotides not matched to a gene: 6. The CDR3 here is CASSYSGGVRYNEQFF. The CDR3 bases are TGTGCCAGCAGTTACTCGGGGGGGGTAAGGTACAATGAGCAGTTCTTC.

This clone was counted once. CDR3 bases: TGTGCGAAGTCGGGATCACTTTTGGGGGCCAAAAACATTCAGTACTTC. Amino acid sequence: CAKSGSLLGAKNIQYF. The chain is built from TRBV6-8 and TRBJ2-4; the D gene is possibly TRBD2 (5 bases). Germline CDR1 reads MNHGY; CDR2 reads SAAAGT. The CDR3 sequence is 16 residues long.

In this sample, this clone turned up a few times. V is TRBV30 and J is TRBJ2-6; the D gene is possibly TRBD1 (6 bases). CDR3 length equals 22 residues. Germline loops: CDR1 GTSNPN, CDR2 SVGIG (reference sequence). The V and J ends lost 1 base and 2 bases respectively, with 30 bases between them. The DNA of the CDR3 is TGTGCCTGGAGTGACGACGATTGGGTACACCGGGACATGAAGACTGGGGCCAACGTCCTGACTTTC. It codes for CAWSDDDWVHRDMKTGANVLTF. The entire variable domain, with the rest obtained from reference TRBV30 and TRBJ2-6, is as follows: SQTIHQWPATLVQPVGSPLSLECTVEGTSNPNLYWYRQAAGRGLQLLFYSVGIGQISSEVPQNLSASRPQDRQFILSSKKLLLSDSGFYLCAWSDDDWVHRDMKTGANVLTFGAGSRLTVL.